The clone carrying this T cell receptor (beta chain) was seen many times. Its target is not known. The entry originates in a study of T cells after yellow fever vaccination. Across the whole study: The authors prepared low-cell-number fractions using SMART-Seq v4 Ultra Low Input. Study observations and caveats: Weaker, the secondary response had a peak occurring faster, on day 5 versus 15.

The CDR3 covers 14 residues. The V end was cut by 6 bases, the J end by 1 base, with 12 bases between. CDR1 is SQVTM and CDR2 is ANQGSEA in the germline V gene. TCRdb reanalysed the 5' RACE reads using MiXCR and keeps one entry per CDR3 protein. In the table there are about 320,000 distinct CDR3 sequences, 3.5% to 4.5% of which are singletons. V usage is TRBV29-1 and J usage is TRBJ2-2; D is uncertain. This sequence originates from a man aged 18 to 29 who received the YFV17D yellow fever vaccine. Sequencing used PBMCs, obtained 15 days after the yellow fever booster vaccination. CDR3 loop: CSVRPTRNTGELFF. The CDR3 nucleotides are TGCAGCGTCCGCCCGACGAGGAACACCGGGGAGCTGTTTTTT.